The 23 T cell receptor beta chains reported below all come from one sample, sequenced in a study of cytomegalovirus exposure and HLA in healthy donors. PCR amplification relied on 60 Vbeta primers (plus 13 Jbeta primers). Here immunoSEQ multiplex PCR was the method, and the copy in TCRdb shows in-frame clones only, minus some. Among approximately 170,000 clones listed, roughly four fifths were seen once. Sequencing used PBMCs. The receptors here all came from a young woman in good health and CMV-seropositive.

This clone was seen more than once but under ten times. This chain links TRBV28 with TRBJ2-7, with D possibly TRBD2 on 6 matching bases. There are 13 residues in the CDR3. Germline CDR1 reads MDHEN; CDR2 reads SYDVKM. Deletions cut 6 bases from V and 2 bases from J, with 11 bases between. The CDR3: CASSGGTPYEQYF. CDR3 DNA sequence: TGTGCCAGCAGCGGCGGGACCCCCTACGAGCAGTACTTC.

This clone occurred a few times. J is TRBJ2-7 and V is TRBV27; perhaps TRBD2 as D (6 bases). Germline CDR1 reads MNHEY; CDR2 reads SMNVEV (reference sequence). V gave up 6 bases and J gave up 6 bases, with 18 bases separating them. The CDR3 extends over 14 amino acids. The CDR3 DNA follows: TGTGCCAGCAGCCTATCTGGAGGGCCGAGCGAGCAGTACTTC. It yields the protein CASSLSGGPSEQYF.

This chain's CDR3 is CASSRAEGHNEQFF. The CDR3 DNA is TGTGCCAGCAGCCGGGCGGAGGGCCACAATGAGCAGTTCTTC. The chain has TRBV2 and TRBJ2-1, with a tentative D call TRBD2 (6 bases). CDR3 length: 14 amino acids. CDR1 and CDR2 (germline): SNHLY, FYNNEI. Trimming removed 6 bases at V and 5 bases at J, with 14 bases between.

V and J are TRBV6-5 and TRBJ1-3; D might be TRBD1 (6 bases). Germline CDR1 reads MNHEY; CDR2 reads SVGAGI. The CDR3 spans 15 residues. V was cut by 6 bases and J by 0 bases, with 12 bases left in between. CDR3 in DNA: TGTGCCAGCAGGGATACAGGGACCTCTGGAAACACCATATATTTT. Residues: CASRDTGTSGNTIYF.

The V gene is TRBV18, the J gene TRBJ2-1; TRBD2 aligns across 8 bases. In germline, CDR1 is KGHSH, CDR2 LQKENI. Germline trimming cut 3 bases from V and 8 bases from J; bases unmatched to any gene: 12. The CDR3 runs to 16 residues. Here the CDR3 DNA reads TGTGCCAGCTCACCGAGGTTGAGCGGGGGTCGGGATGAGCAGTTCTTC. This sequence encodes CASSPRLSGGRDEQFF.

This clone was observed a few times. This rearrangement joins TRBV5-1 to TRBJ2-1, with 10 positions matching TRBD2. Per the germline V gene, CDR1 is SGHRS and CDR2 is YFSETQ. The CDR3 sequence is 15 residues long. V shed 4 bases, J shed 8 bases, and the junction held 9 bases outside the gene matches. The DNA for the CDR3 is TGCGCCAGCAGCCGTTCTAGCGGGAGACGGGATGAGCAGTTCTTC. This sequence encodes CASSRSSGRRDEQFF.

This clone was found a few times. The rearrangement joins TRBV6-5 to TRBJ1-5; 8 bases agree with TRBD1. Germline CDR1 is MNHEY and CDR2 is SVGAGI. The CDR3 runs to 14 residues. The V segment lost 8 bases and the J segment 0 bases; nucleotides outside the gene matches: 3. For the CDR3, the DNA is TGTGCCAGCGACGGACAGGGTAGCAATCAGCCCCAGCATTTT. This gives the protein CASDGQGSNQPQHF.

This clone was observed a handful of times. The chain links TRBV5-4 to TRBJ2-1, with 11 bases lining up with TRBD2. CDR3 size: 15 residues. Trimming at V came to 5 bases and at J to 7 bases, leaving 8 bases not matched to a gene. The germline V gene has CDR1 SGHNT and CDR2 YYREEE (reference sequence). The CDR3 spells CASRLTSGALNEQFF. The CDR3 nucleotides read TGTGCCAGCAGGTTGACTAGCGGGGCGCTAAATGAGCAGTTCTTC.

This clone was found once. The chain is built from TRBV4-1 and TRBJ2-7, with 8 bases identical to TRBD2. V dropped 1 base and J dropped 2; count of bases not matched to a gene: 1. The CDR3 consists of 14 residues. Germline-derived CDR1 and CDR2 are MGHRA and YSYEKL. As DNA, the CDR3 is TGCGCCAGCAGCCAAGGTAGCGGGACCTACGAGCAGTACTTC. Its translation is CASSQGSGTYEQYF.

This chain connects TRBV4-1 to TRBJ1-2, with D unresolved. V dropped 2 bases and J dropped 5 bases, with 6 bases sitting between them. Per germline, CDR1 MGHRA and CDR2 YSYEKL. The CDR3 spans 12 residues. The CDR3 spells CASSQTGYGYTF. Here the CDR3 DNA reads TGCGCCAGCAGCCAAACGGGATATGGCTACACCTTC.

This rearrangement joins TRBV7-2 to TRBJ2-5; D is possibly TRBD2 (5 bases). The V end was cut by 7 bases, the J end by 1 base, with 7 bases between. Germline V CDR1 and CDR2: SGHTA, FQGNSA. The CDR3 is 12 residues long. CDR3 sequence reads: CASNRGQETQYF. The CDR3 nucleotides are TGTGCCAGCAACCGGGGCCAAGAGACCCAGTACTTC.

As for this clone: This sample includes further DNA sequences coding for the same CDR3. The CDR3 protein is CASSITGSSYEQYF. The DNA for the CDR3 is TGTGCCAGTAGTATTACAGGGAGCTCCTACGAGCAGTACTTC. J is TRBJ2-5 and V is TRBV19, with D perhaps matching TRBD1 (6 bases). The DNA end is a closer match to TRBJ2-7, so the J assignment may be wrong. The CDR3 runs to 14 residues. CDR1 is LNHDA, CDR2 SQIVND, per germline (reference sequence).

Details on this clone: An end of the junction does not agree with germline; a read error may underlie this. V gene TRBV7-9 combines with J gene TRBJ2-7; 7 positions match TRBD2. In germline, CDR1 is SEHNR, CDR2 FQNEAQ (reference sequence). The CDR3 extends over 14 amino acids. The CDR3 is CSSSLSGTTYEQYF. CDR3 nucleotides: TGTTCCAGCAGCTTATCCGGGACTACCTACGAGCAGTACTTC.

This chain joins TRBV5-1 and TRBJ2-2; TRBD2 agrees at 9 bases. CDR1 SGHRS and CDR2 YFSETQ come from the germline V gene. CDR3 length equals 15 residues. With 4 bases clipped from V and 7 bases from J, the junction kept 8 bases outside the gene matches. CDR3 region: CASSHGLAWVGELFF. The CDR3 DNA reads TGCGCCAGCAGCCACGGACTAGCGTGGGTCGGGGAGCTGTTTTTT. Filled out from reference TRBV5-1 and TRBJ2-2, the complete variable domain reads KAGVTQTPRYLIKTRGQQVTLSCSPISGHRSVSWYQQTPGQGLQFLFEYFSETQRNKGNFPGRFSGRQFSNSRSEMNVSTLELGDSALYLCASSHGLAWVGELFFGEGSRLTVL.

Written as DNA, the CDR3 is TGTGCCATCAGACCCAGCGAGCAAGAGACCCAGTACTTC. Its protein is CAIRPSEQETQYF. The chain couples TRBV10-3 to TRBJ2-5; D is unresolved. The V and J ends lost 6 bases and 2 bases respectively, with 10 bases between them. This CDR3 is built from 13 residues. Germline CDR1 is ENHRY and CDR2 is SYGVKD.

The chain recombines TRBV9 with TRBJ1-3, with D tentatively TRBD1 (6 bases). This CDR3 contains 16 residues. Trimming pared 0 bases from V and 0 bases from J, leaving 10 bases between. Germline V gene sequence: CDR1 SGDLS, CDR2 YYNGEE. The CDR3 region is CASSVGQDLSGNTIYF. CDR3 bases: TGTGCCAGCAGCGTAGGACAGGATCTCTCTGGAAACACCATATATTTT.

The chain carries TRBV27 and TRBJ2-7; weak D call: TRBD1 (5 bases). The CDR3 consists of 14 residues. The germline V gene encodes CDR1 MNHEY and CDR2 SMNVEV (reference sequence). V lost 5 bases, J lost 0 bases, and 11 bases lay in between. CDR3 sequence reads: CASSPFGASYEQYF. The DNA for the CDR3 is TGTGCCAGCAGTCCCTTTGGGGCCTCCTACGAGCAGTACTTC.

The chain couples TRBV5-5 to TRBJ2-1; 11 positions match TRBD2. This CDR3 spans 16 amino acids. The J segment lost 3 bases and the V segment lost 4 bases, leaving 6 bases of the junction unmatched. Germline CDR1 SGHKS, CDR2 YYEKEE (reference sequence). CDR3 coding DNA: TGTGCCAGCAGCCGACTGACTAGCGGGAACTACAATGAGCAGTTCTTC. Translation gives CASSRLTSGNYNEQFF. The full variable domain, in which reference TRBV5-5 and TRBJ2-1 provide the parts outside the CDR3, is DAGVTQSPTHLIKTRGQQVTLRCSPISGHKSVSWYQQVLGQGPQFIFQYYEKEERGRGNFPDRFSARQFPNYSSELNVNALLLGDSALYLCASSRLTSGNYNEQFFGPGTRLTVL.

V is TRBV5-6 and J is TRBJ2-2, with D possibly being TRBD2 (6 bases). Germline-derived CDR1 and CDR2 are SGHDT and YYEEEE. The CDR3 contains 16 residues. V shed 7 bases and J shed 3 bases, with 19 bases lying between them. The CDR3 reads CASLQRWTGDTGELFF. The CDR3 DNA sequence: TGTGCCAGCCTCCAAAGGTGGACGGGGGACACCGGGGAGCTGTTTTTT.

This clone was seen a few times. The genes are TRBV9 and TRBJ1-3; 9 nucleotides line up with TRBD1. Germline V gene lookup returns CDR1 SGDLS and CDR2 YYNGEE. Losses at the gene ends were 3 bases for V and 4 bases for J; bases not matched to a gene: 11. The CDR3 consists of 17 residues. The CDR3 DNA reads TGTGCCAGCAGCGCACTACACGGGACAGGGAAAGGAAACACCATATATTTT. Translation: CASSALHGTGKGNTIYF. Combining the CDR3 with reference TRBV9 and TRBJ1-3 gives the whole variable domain DSGVTQTPKHLITATGQRVTLRCSPRSGDLSVYWYQQSLDQGLQFLIQYYNGEERAKGNILERFSAQQFPDLHSELNLSSLELGDSALYFCASSALHGTGKGNTIYFGEGSWLTVV.

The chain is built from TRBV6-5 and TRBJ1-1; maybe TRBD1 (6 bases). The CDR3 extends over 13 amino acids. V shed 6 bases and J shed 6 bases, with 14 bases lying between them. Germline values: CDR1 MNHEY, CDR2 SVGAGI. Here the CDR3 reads CASRGDPGAEAFF. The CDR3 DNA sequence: TGTGCCAGCAGAGGGGATCCAGGGGCTGAAGCTTTCTTT.

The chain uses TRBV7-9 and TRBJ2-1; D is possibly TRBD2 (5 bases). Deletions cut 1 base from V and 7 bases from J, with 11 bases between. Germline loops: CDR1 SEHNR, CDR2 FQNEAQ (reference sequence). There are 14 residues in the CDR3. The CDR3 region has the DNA TGTGCCAGCAGCTTAGACGGGAATATTAATGAGCAGTTCTTC. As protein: CASSLDGNINEQFF.

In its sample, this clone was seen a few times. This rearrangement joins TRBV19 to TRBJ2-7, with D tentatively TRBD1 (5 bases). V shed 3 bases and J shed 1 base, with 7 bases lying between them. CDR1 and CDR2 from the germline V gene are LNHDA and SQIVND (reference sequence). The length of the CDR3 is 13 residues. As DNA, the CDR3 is TGTGCCAGTAGTATGGGGCCTTCCTACGAGCAGTACTTC. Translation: CASSMGPSYEQYF.